A single sample is the source of the 29 T cell receptor beta chains below, sequenced in a study of naive and memory T cell subsets. An equimolar mix of two oligonucleotides served as the beta constant-region primer for TRBC1 and TRBC2. The ligated cDNA underwent four PCR rounds using SP2 and nested alpha and beta constant-region primers. TCRdb re-called the UMI-ligation and nested PCR reads with MiXCR, one entry per CDR3 protein. The sample lists approximately 80,000 distinct CDR3 sequences, 8% to 9.5% occurring once. What was sequenced was naive CD8+ T cells from blood. These receptors were obtained from a human donor in good health.

This clonotype was counted at least ten times. The V call is TRBV20-1, the J call TRBJ2-3; 8 bases line up with TRBD2. The CDR3 totals 14 residues. Losses at the gene ends were 5 bases for V and 4 bases for J; bases not matched to a gene: 8. Per the germline V gene, CDR1 is DFQATT and CDR2 is SNEGSKA (reference sequence). The CDR3 DNA follows: TGCAGTGCTTCGATTAGCGGGACTGCAGATACGCAGTATTTT. It codes for CSASISGTADTQYF.

Comments on this clonotype: A much larger clone sits a single nucleotide away, making a read error possible. The V gene is TRBV13, the J gene TRBJ2-5; D may be TRBD2 (5 bases). Germline-derived CDR1 and CDR2 are PRHDT and FYEKMQ (reference sequence). V shed 0 bases and J shed 1 base, with 9 bases lying between them. The CDR3 has 15 residues. The CDR3 is CASSLGRGGQETQYF. CDR3 nucleotides: TGTGCCAGCAGCTTAGGGAGAGGAGGCCAAGAGACCCAGTACTTC.

The chain is built from TRBV20-1 and TRBJ2-1; D tentatively reads TRBD1 or TRBD2 (5 bases each). CDR3 length: 15 residues. V was clipped by 0 bases and J by 3 bases, with 12 bases between them. The V gene's germline CDR1 is DFQATT and CDR2 SNEGSKA (reference sequence). CDR3 DNA: TGCAGTGCTAGAGACATCGGGACGATCTACAATGAGCAGTTCTTC. This encodes CSARDIGTIYNEQFF.

The rearrangement uses TRBV25-1 and TRBJ2-7; D gene ambiguous. CDR3 length equals 14 residues. V was trimmed by 3 bases and J by 0 bases, leaving 9 bases between them. Germline V gives CDR1 MGHDK, CDR2 SYGVNS. In nucleotides, the CDR3 is TGTGCCAGCAGTGACGCCGGAAGCTCCTACGAGCAGTACTTC. It codes for CASSDAGSSYEQYF.

The chain recombines TRBV6-2 or TRBV6-3 with TRBJ2-1, with D perhaps TRBD1 or TRBD2 (5 bases each). CDR1 and CDR2 from the germline V gene are MNHEY and SVGEGT. V lost 2 bases and J lost 5, with 25 bases in between. This CDR3 is 19 amino acids long. CDR3: CASSYRHLSGSRLNNEQFF. The CDR3 nucleotides read TGTGCCAGCAGTTACCGCCACCTTTCAGGGAGCAGGTTGAACAATGAGCAGTTCTTC.

At least ten counts were recorded for this clonotype. The chain links TRBV27 to TRBJ2-1; D might be TRBD1 or TRBD2, each matching 5 bases. V shed 4 bases and J shed 4 bases, with 14 bases lying between them. The CDR3 is 15 amino acids. CDR1 and CDR2 from the germline V gene are MNHEY and SMNVEV (reference sequence). The CDR3 nucleotides are TGTGCCAGCAGTTCGGGACGGATGATGTACAATGAGCAGTTCTTC. Translated, it gives CASSSGRMMYNEQFF.

There are many counts of this clonotype. The chain joins TRBV20-1 to TRBJ2-3, with 8 bases lining up with TRBD2. CDR3 size: 13 residues. J lost 4 bases, V lost 6 bases, and 6 bases had no gene match. The germline gives CDR1 DFQATT, CDR2 SNEGSKA (reference sequence). Here the CDR3 DNA reads TGCAGTGCCTCTAGCGGGCTGGCAGATACGCAGTATTTT. Its protein is CSASSGLADTQYF.

This chain connects TRBV20-1 to TRBJ2-1; 15 bases fit TRBD2. With 0 bases clipped from V and 8 bases from J, the junction kept 14 bases outside the gene matches. The germline CDR1 and CDR2 sequences are DFQATT and SNEGSKA (reference sequence). CDR3 size: 19 residues. CDR3 amino acids: CSARDLETRTSGRGYEQFF. For the CDR3, the DNA is TGCAGTGCTAGAGATTTGGAGACAAGGACTAGCGGGAGGGGCTATGAGCAGTTCTTC.

In the case of this clonotype: A much bigger clone sits one base away, suggesting this may be a read error. Likely a read error: the CDR3 ends without its conserved phenylalanine or tryptophan. This CDR3 reads CSVQGLAGANTGELFS. The CDR3 DNA reads TGCAGTGTTCAAGGACTAGCGGGAGCGAACACCGGGGAGCTGTTTTCT. This rearrangement joins TRBV20-1 to TRBJ2-2; 13 nucleotides agree with TRBD2. The J segment lost 0 bases and the V segment lost 7 bases, leaving 5 bases of the junction unmatched. Germline V CDR1 and CDR2: DFQATT, SNEGSKA (reference sequence). CDR3 length equals 16 residues.

J is TRBJ2-5 and V is TRBV7-9; unclear D gene. The germline CDR1 and CDR2 sequences are SEHNR and FQNEAQ (reference sequence). This CDR3 spans 14 amino acids. Trimming pared 5 bases from V and 5 bases from J, leaving 15 bases between. In DNA form, the CDR3 reads TGTGCCAGCAGCCCCAGGATTAGTCGGGAGACCCAGTACTTC. Its protein is CASSPRISRETQYF.

The chain carries TRBV7-9 and TRBJ1-5; D perhaps matches TRBD1 (6 bases). Germline V gene data show CDR1 as SEHNR and CDR2 as FQNEAQ (reference sequence). There are 14 residues in the CDR3. V dropped 5 bases and J dropped 7 bases, with 15 bases sitting between them. CDR3 sequence (DNA): TGTGCCAGCAGCCCCGCAGGGGTAGGACAGCCCCAGCATTTT. Translating gives CASSPAGVGQPQHF. The full variable domain, in which reference TRBV7-9 and TRBJ1-5 provide the parts outside the CDR3, is DTGVSQNPRHKITKRGQNVTFRCDPISEHNRLYWYRQTLGQGPEFLTYFQNEAQLEKSRLLSDRFSAERPKGSFSTLEIQRTEQGDSAMYLCASSPAGVGQPQHFGDGTRLSIL.

This clonotype showed up many times. The rearrangement links TRBV20-1 to TRBJ2-2; D gene unclear. The length of the CDR3 is 16 residues. From germline, CDR1 is DFQATT and CDR2 SNEGSKA (reference sequence). Trimming took 0 bases from V and 0 from J, leaving 11 bases between them. The CDR3 DNA is TGCAGTGCTAGAGATTTAGAGGCAGCGAACACCGGGGAGCTGTTTTTT. Translating it yields CSARDLEAANTGELFF.

This clonotype was counted ten times or more. The genes are TRBV29-1 and TRBJ2-7; TRBD1 might be the D (5 bases). This CDR3 has 12 residues. The V end lost 5 bases, the J end lost 0 bases, and 8 bases lay between the germline ends. Germline CDR1 reads SQVTM; CDR2 reads ANQGSEA. CDR3: CSVSGHSYEQYF. The CDR3, as DNA: TGCAGCGTTTCCGGACACTCCTACGAGCAGTACTTC.

This clonotype was seen only once. At one end the junction does not follow the germline gene, possibly because of a read error. J is TRBJ2-3 and V is TRBV27; TRBD2 matches at 7 bases. Looked up from germline, CDR1 is MNHEY and CDR2 is SMNVEV (reference sequence). The CDR3 loop spans 14 amino acids. The CDR3 here is CASSPETSTDTHYF. The CDR3 DNA reads as TGTGCCAGCAGTCCCGAGACTAGCACAGATACGCATTATTTT.

This clonotype was picked up many times. The chain links TRBV6-5 to TRBJ1-3; 7 positions match TRBD1. V lost 0 bases, J lost 0 bases, and 5 bases stayed unmatched. The germline gives CDR1 MNHEY, CDR2 SVGAGI. The CDR3 has 17 amino acids. CDR3 DNA sequence: TGTGCCAGCAGTTACTCATTACAGGGGATCTCTGGAAACACCATATATTTT. It codes for CASSYSLQGISGNTIYF.

This clonotype has a handful of counts. This chain uses TRBV29-1 with TRBJ2-3, with D tentatively TRBD1 (7 bases). The CDR3 has 17 residues. Germline V gene data show CDR1 as SQVTM and CDR2 as ANQGSEA. V lost 8 bases and J lost 3, with 27 bases in between. CDR3 sequence: CSTAGRIQGGGTDTQYF. CDR3 nucleotides: TGCAGCACCGCAGGGAGGATCCAGGGGGGAGGTACAGATACGCAGTATTTT.

The table lists this clonotype with a few counts. The J gene is TRBJ2-3, the V gene TRBV9; TRBD1 matches at 7 bases. This CDR3 has 16 residues. Germline V gene sequence: CDR1 SGDLS, CDR2 YYNGEE. Losses at the gene ends were 0 bases for V and 4 bases for J; bases not matched to a gene: 8. CDR3 sequence: CASSVAEGAPADTQYF. The CDR3 DNA sequence: TGTGCCAGCAGCGTAGCTGAGGGGGCGCCTGCAGATACGCAGTATTTT.

V and J are TRBV15 and TRBJ2-7, with TRBD2 matching over 10 bases. The V and J ends lost 5 bases and 3 bases, in that order; junction bases with no gene match: 7. The CDR3 covers 15 residues. Germline CDR1 is LNHNV and CDR2 is YYDKDF (reference sequence). CDR3 residues: CATSPGTSAGYEQYF. The CDR3 nucleotides are TGTGCCACCAGCCCTGGGACTAGCGCCGGCTACGAGCAGTACTTC.

The CDR3 DNA reads as TGTGCCAGCAGTGATGGGAGGGACAGCCGCACAGATACGCAGTATTTT. Residues: CASSDGRDSRTDTQYF. The chain is built from TRBV2 and TRBJ2-3; D tentatively reads TRBD1 or TRBD2 (7 bases each). CDR1 is SNHLY and CDR2 is FYNNEI in the germline V gene. Deletions cut 3 bases from V and 1 base from J, with 14 bases between. This CDR3 contains 16 residues.

V and J are TRBV7-6 and TRBJ2-4, with 9 bases matching TRBD2. The CDR3 covers 17 residues. Germline V CDR1 and CDR2: SGHVS, FNYEAQ. Trimming removed 5 bases from V and 8 bases from J; junction bases left unmatched: 16. This CDR3 is CASSPLAAGTSLDIQYF. DNA for the CDR3: TGTGCCAGCAGCCCGCTTGCCGCCGGGACTAGCCTGGACATTCAGTACTTC.

This clonotype was found many times. The gene calls are TRBV11-2 and TRBJ2-7, with D tentatively TRBD1 or TRBD2 (5 bases each). The CDR3 consists of 15 residues. Trimming left V 3 bases short and J 4 bases short, with 16 bases between. In germline, CDR1 is SGHAT, CDR2 FQNNGV. The CDR3 DNA sequence: TGTGCCAGCAGCTTGGGGTATGGGACGACATACGAGCAGTACTTC. This sequence encodes CASSLGYGTTYEQYF.

The chain has TRBV4-2 and TRBJ2-7; 9 bases map to TRBD2. After removal of 0 bases from V and 3 bases from J, the junction contained 9 bases not matched to a gene. Germline-derived CDR1 and CDR2 are LGHNA and YNFKEQ. The CDR3 contains 17 residues. The CDR3 spells CASSQDDGLAGHYEQYF. For the CDR3, the DNA is TGTGCCAGCAGCCAAGATGATGGGCTAGCGGGACACTACGAGCAGTACTTC.

This clonotype was seen repeatedly, ten times or more. The chain links TRBV29-1 to TRBJ2-7; 8 positions match TRBD1. This CDR3 contains 15 residues. CDR1 SQVTM and CDR2 ANQGSEA come from the germline V gene. J lost 2 bases, V lost 1 base, and 7 bases had no gene match. CDR3 in DNA: TGCAGCGTTGAAGCCCCGGGACAGGCAACCTACGAGCAGTACTTC. The encoded protein is CSVEAPGQATYEQYF.

This clonotype was counted many times. CDR3 residues: CASSLAFRSDRAAEAFF. CDR3 in DNA: TGTGCCAGCAGCTTGGCGTTTAGGTCGGACAGGGCAGCTGAAGCTTTCTTT. The chain is built from TRBV5-8 and TRBJ1-1; 8 nucleotides match TRBD1. The germline V gene encodes CDR1 SGHTS and CDR2 YDEGEE. V shed 0 bases and J 6 bases; nucleotides not matched to a gene: 13. This CDR3 is built from 17 residues. Supplemented by reference TRBV5-8 and TRBJ1-1, the full variable domain reads EAGVTQSPTHLIKTRGQQATLRCSPISGHTSVYWYQQALGLGLQFLLWYDEGEERNRGNFPPRFSGRQFPNYSSELNVNALELEDSALYLCASSLAFRSDRAAEAFFGQGTRLTVV.

This clonotype was counted at least ten times. The chain carries TRBV7-6 and TRBJ2-2; 8 bases agree with TRBD2. Trimming cost V 3 bases and J 2 bases; bases outside gene matches: 2. Per the germline V gene, CDR1 is SGHVS and CDR2 is FNYEAQ. This CDR3 is 15 amino acids long. The CDR3: CASSFTSGNTGELFF. CDR3 bases: TGTGCCAGCAGCTTTACTAGCGGCAACACCGGGGAGCTGTTTTTT. Drawing the rest from reference TRBV7-6 and TRBJ2-2, the complete variable domain is GAGVSQSPRYKVTKRGQDVALRCDPISGHVSLYWYRQALGQGPEFLTYFNYEAQQDKSGLPNDRFSAERPEGSISTLTIQRTEQRDSAMYRCASSFTSGNTGELFFGEGSRLTVL.

This chain links TRBV5-8 with TRBJ2-1; D might be TRBD1 (8 bases). Germline-derived CDR1 and CDR2 are SGHTS and YDEGEE. The germline V and J ends were trimmed by 4 bases and 4 bases, with 15 bases remaining between them. The CDR3 is made up of 15 amino acids. The CDR3: CASSLGGTGYNEQFF. The CDR3 DNA sequence: TGTGCCAGCAGCCTGGGGGGGACAGGTTACAATGAGCAGTTCTTC.

The V gene is TRBV3-1, the J gene TRBJ1-4; D uncertain. Trimming took 4 bases from V and 7 from J, leaving 7 bases between them. This CDR3 has 12 amino acids. Germline lookup yields CDR1 LGHDT and CDR2 YNNKEL (reference sequence). The CDR3 reads CASSPHPEKLFF. The CDR3 DNA follows: TGTGCCAGCAGCCCCCACCCTGAAAAACTGTTTTTT.

The V call is TRBV27, the J call TRBJ2-5; tentative D call: TRBD1 (6 bases). Germline CDR1 and CDR2: MNHEY and SMNVEV (reference sequence). The CDR3 extends over 17 amino acids. V lost 3 bases and J lost 2, with 19 bases in between. The CDR3 here is CASSFQYSPDRQETQYF. The CDR3 coding sequence is TGTGCCAGCAGTTTTCAATATTCTCCCGACAGGCAAGAGACCCAGTACTTC.

This clonotype appeared many times. This sequence joins TRBV12-3 or TRBV12-4 and TRBJ2-2; D is possibly TRBD2 (6 bases). Trimming left V 6 bases short and J 1 base short, with 9 bases between. The CDR3 extends over 14 amino acids. CDR3 nucleotides: TGTGCCAGCAGAGCGGGCCGGAACACCGGGGAGCTGTTTTTT. Its translation: CASRAGRNTGELFF.